Shown below are 32 T cell receptor beta chains from a single sample sequenced in a study of Graves' ophthalmopathy and Graves' hyperthyroidism. Amplifying from RNA transcripts, the study obtained TCR beta CDR3 regions. First-round RT-PCR relied on HTBI primers, and a second-round multiplex PCR came next. TCRdb ran MiXCR on the multiplex PCR reads and lists one entry per CDR3 protein. Of hundreds of thousands of distinct CDR3 sequences in the sample, about two fifths were seen once. Sequencing was performed on peripheral blood. All receptors derive from an adult man with Graves' ophthalmopathy.

This rearrangement joins TRBV7-2 to TRBJ1-4; possible D gene TRBD1, 5 bases. There are 15 residues in the CDR3. V was pared by 1 base and J by 6 bases, with 12 bases between. The germline V gene encodes CDR1 SGHTA and CDR2 FQGNSA. The CDR3: CASSLVLGGDEKLFF. The CDR3 bases are TGTGCCAGCAGCTTAGTCCTCGGGGGGGATGAAAAACTGTTTTTT.

This chain uses TRBV2 with TRBJ1-5, with D maybe TRBD1 (5 bases). CDR3 length equals 15 residues. Germline V gene data show CDR1 as SNHLY and CDR2 as FYNNEI. Trimming pared 6 bases from V and 2 bases from J, leaving 14 bases between. CDR3 loop: CASRGRGGGNQPQHF. CDR3 DNA sequence: TGTGCCAGCAGAGGGAGGGGTGGGGGCAATCAGCCCCAGCATTTT.

This clonotype was observed at least ten times. The chain couples TRBV6-6 to TRBJ1-2, with D uncertain. In germline, CDR1 is MNHNY, CDR2 SVGAGI (reference sequence). V was shortened by 5 bases and J by 3 bases, with 7 bases between the two germline ends. CDR3 length equals 12 residues. CDR3 loop: CASSRRDYGYTF. The CDR3 region has the DNA TGTGCCAGCAGTCGGCGCGACTATGGCTACACCTTC.

This clonotype turned up a few times. This sequence joins TRBV9 and TRBJ2-7; no firm D call. The DNA end is a closer match to TRBJ2-1, so the J assignment may be wrong. Germline V gives CDR1 SGDLS, CDR2 YYNGEE. This CDR3 has 14 residues. This chain's CDR3 is CASSDSALGNEQFF. CDR3 coding DNA: TGTGCCAGCAGCGATTCGGCGCTGGGCAATGAGCAGTTCTTC.

The V and J genes are TRBV29-1 and TRBJ1-1; TRBD1 matches 8 bases. V gave up 6 bases and J gave up 1 base; unmatched junction bases: 7. The CDR3 is made up of 14 amino acids. Germline CDR1 reads SQVTM; CDR2 reads ANQGSEA. This CDR3 is CSVDPGQENTEAFF. In DNA form, the CDR3 reads TGCAGCGTCGACCCGGGACAGGAGAACACTGAAGCTTTCTTT.

As regards this clonotype: A read error is possible here, since a much larger clone lies one base away. The chain has TRBV12-3 or TRBV12-4 and TRBJ1-2; D unclear. The CDR3 is 14 residues long. The CDR3 DNA reads TGTGCCAGCATCCTACGTCGGGGAGTCTATGACTACACCTTC. This encodes CASILRRGVYDYTF.

J is TRBJ1-1 and V is TRBV7-9; D gene unclear. Germline values: CDR1 SEHNR, CDR2 FQNEAQ (reference sequence). The CDR3 has 13 amino acids. The ends were cut back, 5 bases at V and 7 bases at J, with 14 bases in the middle. The CDR3 coding sequence is TGTGCCAGCAGCACAGCCGGTGGGTTTGAAGCTTTCTTT. This gives the protein CASSTAGGFEAFF.

Comment on this clonotype: This may arise from a read error, as a much more abundant clone is one base away. The J gene is TRBJ1-1, the V gene TRBV7-9; the D is unclear. V gave up 7 bases and J gave up 0 bases, with 12 bases separating them. Germline V gene data show CDR1 as SEHNR and CDR2 as FQNEAQ (reference sequence). The CDR3 is made up of 14 amino acids. The CDR3 spells CASIPGPMNTEAFF. CDR3 in DNA: TGTGCCAGCATCCCCGGGCCTATGAACACTGAAGCTTTCTTT.

The rearrangement joins TRBV7-2 to TRBJ1-2, with TRBD1 identical over 12 bases. In germline, CDR1 is SGHTA, CDR2 FQGNSA. The CDR3 consists of 15 residues. The V gene end was trimmed by 4 bases and the J gene end by 8 bases; junction bases not matched to a gene: 8. CDR3 amino acids: CASSSGTGGARGYTF. The CDR3 region has the DNA TGTGCCAGCAGCTCCGGGACAGGGGGCGCCAGGGGCTACACCTTC. Complete variable domain (other parts from reference TRBV7-2 and TRBJ1-2): GAGVSQSPSNKVTEKGKDVELRCDPISGHTALYWYRQSLGQGLEFLIYFQGNSAPDKSGLPSDRFSAERTGGSVSTLTIQRTQQEDSAVYLCASSSGTGGARGYTFGSGTRLTVV.

Many counts were recorded for this clonotype. The chain couples TRBV12-3 or TRBV12-4 to TRBJ1-5, with 7 bases aligning to TRBD1. The V segment lost 6 bases and the J segment 6 bases; nucleotides outside the gene matches: 11. CDR3 size: 15 residues. CDR3 sequence: CASSSDRSGSQPQHF. DNA of the CDR3: TGTGCCAGCAGCTCGGACAGGTCAGGTTCTCAGCCCCAGCATTTT.

This clonotype was seen repeatedly, ten times or more. The chain is built from TRBV6-5 and TRBJ2-7; TRBD1 or TRBD2 may be the D gene (5 bases each). Germline V lookup: CDR1 MNHEY, CDR2 SVGAGI. V was shortened by 4 bases and J by 0 bases, with 13 bases between the two germline ends. CDR3 length equals 15 residues. The CDR3 bases are TGTGCCAGCAGTTTTCACGGGGCAGGCTCCTACGAGCAGTACTTC. Its translation: CASSFHGAGSYEQYF.

The V and J genes are TRBV20-1 and TRBJ2-7; 11 bases fit TRBD2. The CDR3 is made up of 15 amino acids. Germline V gives CDR1 DFQATT, CDR2 SNEGSKA (reference sequence). Trimming removed 6 bases from V and 0 bases from J; junction bases left unmatched: 7. CDR3 sequence: CSARGLADLSYEQYF. The CDR3 nucleotides read TGCAGTGCGCGGGGACTAGCGGATCTCTCCTACGAGCAGTACTTC.

The chain is built from TRBV21-1 and TRBJ2-7; the table's TRBD1 call for D was not verified on the DNA. TRBV21-1 is marked as a pseudogene. This CDR3 has 17 residues. This CDR3 reads CASSSQVDMGFSYEQYF. CDR3 DNA sequence: TGTGCCAGCAGCAGCCAGGTAGACATGGGATTCTCCTACGAGCAGTACTTC.

The rearrangement links TRBV5-6 to TRBJ1-1, with 7 bases aligning to TRBD1. The ends lost 10 bases at V and 0 bases at J; junction bases unmatched: 9. CDR3 size: 14 residues. Germline CDR1 reads SGHDT; CDR2 reads YYEEEE. CDR3 protein: CAWGTGTVNTEAFF. As DNA, the CDR3 is TGTGCCTGGGGGACCGGGACAGTGAACACTGAAGCTTTCTTT.

This clonotype was detected ten times or more. V gene TRBV10-3 combines with J gene TRBJ1-1, with a tentative D call TRBD1 (5 bases). The V end was cut by 0 bases, the J end by 0 bases, with 14 bases between. The CDR3 length is 17 residues. The germline V gene has CDR1 ENHRY and CDR2 SYGVKD. Written as DNA, the CDR3 is TGTGCCATCAGTGAGTCGAGGGGCCAGACCATGAACACTGAAGCTTTCTTT. It specifies CAISESRGQTMNTEAFF.

This clonotype was observed at least ten times. The genes are TRBV5-6 and TRBJ2-7; weak D call: TRBD1 (6 bases). The V and J ends lost 3 bases and 3 bases respectively, with 7 bases between them. The CDR3 is 12 amino acids. CDR1 and CDR2 (germline): SGHDT, YYEEEE. The chain's CDR3 is CASSWDNYEQYF. In DNA form, the CDR3 reads TGTGCCAGCAGCTGGGACAACTACGAGCAGTACTTC.

This clonotype has more than one count but fewer than ten. The chain employs TRBV20-1 and TRBJ2-7; D is perhaps TRBD2 (5 bases). V was cut by 3 bases and J by 6 bases, with 9 bases left in between. CDR1 and CDR2 from the germline V gene are DFQATT and SNEGSKA (reference sequence). The CDR3 covers 11 residues. The CDR3 spells CSASDGGEQYF. CDR3 DNA: TGCAGTGCTAGTGATGGAGGCGAGCAGTACTTC.

This clonotype was observed a handful of times. The gene calls are TRBV7-9 and TRBJ2-7; D might be TRBD2 (5 bases). Germline loops: CDR1 SEHNR, CDR2 FQNEAQ (reference sequence). The length of the CDR3 is 14 residues. V lost 5 bases, J lost 8 bases, and 19 bases lay in between. CDR3 DNA sequence: TGTGCCAGCAGCCCAGTACTAGACGGATTGAAGCAGTACTTC. Translated, it gives CASSPVLDGLKQYF.

Ten or more counts support this clonotype. The V and J genes are TRBV9 and TRBJ1-5; the D is unclear. From germline, CDR1 is SGDLS and CDR2 YYNGEE. Trimming shortened V by 1 base and J by 7 bases, and 9 bases separated the two germline ends. The CDR3 totals 13 residues. This CDR3 is CASSVSEFQPQHF. For the CDR3, the DNA is TGTGCCAGCAGCGTATCGGAATTCCAGCCCCAGCATTTT.

The V and J genes are TRBV19 and TRBJ2-7; 13 bases map to TRBD2. From germline, CDR1 is LNHDA and CDR2 SQIVND (reference sequence). The CDR3 contains 15 residues. J was trimmed by 3 bases and V by 1 base; bases with no gene match: 0. The chain's CDR3 is CASSIGLAGGYEQYF. The CDR3 nucleotides read TGTGCCAGTAGTATAGGACTAGCGGGGGGCTACGAGCAGTACTTC.

This clonotype was seen at least ten times. The chain links TRBV29-1 to TRBJ1-1; unclear D gene. V was pared by 4 bases and J by 5 bases, with 8 bases between. Germline V CDR1 and CDR2: SQVTM, ANQGSEA. This CDR3 contains 11 residues. The CDR3 bases are TGCAGCGTTGGGCAGTTAACTGAAGCTTTCTTT. As protein: CSVGQLTEAFF.

In this sample, this clonotype turned up a few times. DNA for the CDR3: TGTGCCAGCAGCCCCCGGGTGGGCGCCTTCCAAGAGACCCAGTACTTC. Translation: CASSPRVGAFQETQYF. The chain recombines TRBV9 with TRBJ2-5; no clear D gene. The CDR3 runs 16 residues. Looked up from germline, CDR1 is SGDLS and CDR2 is YYNGEE. V lost 4 bases to trimming and J lost 1 base, with 17 bases between them.

This clonotype has ten or more counts. J is TRBJ1-2 and V is TRBV12-3 or TRBV12-4; a possible D gene is TRBD1 (5 bases). This CDR3 has 14 amino acids. V gave up 5 bases and J gave up 4 bases, with 14 bases separating them. The CDR3 nucleotides are TGTGCCAGCAGTACGGACGGGACGGTCTATGGCTACACCTTC. Translation: CASSTDGTVYGYTF.

This clonotype was seen a handful of times. The chain joins TRBV7-2 to TRBJ2-3, with 10 bases lining up with TRBD2. CDR3 length equals 15 residues. Germline V CDR1 and CDR2: SGHTA, FQGNSA. The V gene end was trimmed by 0 bases and the J gene end by 6 bases; junction bases not matched to a gene: 3. In DNA form, the CDR3 reads TGTGCCAGCAGCTTAGCAGCGGGAGGGACGGATACGCAGTATTTT. As protein: CASSLAAGGTDTQYF.

The chain carries TRBV12-3 or TRBV12-4 and TRBJ1-1, with D unclear. V lost 4 bases to trimming and J lost 8 bases, with 8 bases between them. The CDR3 extends over 11 amino acids. The DNA for the CDR3 is TGTGCCAGCAGTTACAGAGTAGAAGCTTTCTTT. This translates into CASSYRVEAFF.

This clonotype came up many times. The rearrangement uses TRBV7-9 and TRBJ2-5; 8 nucleotides line up with TRBD2. Unmatched junction bases numbered 2, after V lost 1 base and J lost 4 bases. This CDR3 region has 14 residues. CDR1 is SEHNR, CDR2 FQNEAQ, per germline (reference sequence). For the CDR3, the DNA is TGTGCCAGCAGCTTAGAAGCGGGAGCAGAGACCCAGTACTTC. Its protein is CASSLEAGAETQYF.

V gene TRBV15 combines with J gene TRBJ1-5; D gene ambiguous. The CDR3 runs to 13 residues. V was cut by 3 bases and J by 7 bases, with 10 bases left in between. Germline V lookup: CDR1 LNHNV, CDR2 YYDKDF (reference sequence). The CDR3: CATSSFPGQPQHF. For the CDR3, the DNA is TGTGCCACCAGCAGTTTTCCGGGGCAGCCCCAGCATTTT.

The rearrangement uses TRBV10-3 and TRBJ2-7; no clear D gene. V was trimmed by 3 bases and J by 0 bases, leaving 6 bases between them. Germline lookup yields CDR1 ENHRY and CDR2 SYGVKD. CDR3 size: 13 residues. Here the CDR3 DNA reads TGTGCCATCAGTGATACAGTCTCCTACGAGCAGTACTTC. Translated: CAISDTVSYEQYF.

This clonotype was seen repeatedly, ten times or more. CDR3 region: CASSKKPTNEKLFF. The CDR3 DNA is TGTGCCAGCAGTAAAAAACCAACTAATGAAAAACTGTTTTTT. This chain links TRBV25-1 with TRBJ1-4; D remains ambiguous. Germline assignment: CDR1 MGHDK and CDR2 SYGVNS. V lost 5 bases and J lost 0, with 7 bases in between. The CDR3 is 14 residues long.

There are many counts of this clonotype. DNA for the CDR3: TGCGCCAGCGGACCGGGACAGGGGAAGTTGAACTATGGCTACACCTTC. Translation: CASGPGQGKLNYGYTF. The chain recombines TRBV5-1 with TRBJ1-2, with 10 positions matching TRBD1. With V trimmed by 7 bases and J by 2 bases, 11 bases remained unmatched. The germline V gene has CDR1 SGHRS and CDR2 YFSETQ. The length of the CDR3 is 16 residues. Looking up the rest from reference TRBV5-1 and TRBJ1-2 gives the full variable domain: KAGVTQTPRYLIKTRGQQVTLSCSPISGHRSVSWYQQTPGQGLQFLFEYFSETQRNKGNFPGRFSGRQFSNSRSEMNVSTLELGDSALYLCASGPGQGKLNYGYTFGSGTRLTVV.

Concerning this clonotype itself: At one of its ends the junction is not consistent with the germline gene, which may arise from a read error. The chain combines TRBV7-1 with TRBJ2-5; D possibly corresponds to TRBD1 (5 bases). TRBV7-1 is annotated as an ORF whose role is uncertain. The CDR3 is made up of 16 amino acids. The DNA of the CDR3 is TGTGCCCGCAGCTACTCCACCCCCCCCCCAGGGGAGACCCAGTACTTC. Protein product: CARSYSTPPPGETQYF.

This clonotype has just a few counts. The chain joins TRBV27 to TRBJ1-2, with no clear D. CDR3 length: 13 residues. Looked up from germline, CDR1 is MNHEY and CDR2 is SMNVEV (reference sequence). V was shortened by 6 bases and J by 4 bases, with 12 bases between the two germline ends. The CDR3 sequence: CASSHTAFYGYTF. The CDR3 DNA sequence: TGTGCCAGCAGCCATACAGCTTTCTATGGCTACACCTTC.